This entry features one TCR beta chain sequence. Original handling: Quantification of nucleated cells was approximated via reference gene primer amplification. Data came from immunoSEQ multiplex PCR; TCRdb stores just in-frame clones and leaves some out. V, J and clone size are those of that table, while D and trimming were read from the DNA. The table shows roughly 100,000 clones, with 81% occurring only once. The record originates from a study of blood T cell repertoires in COVID-19. About the study: From the United States, Italy and Spain came samples of acute and convalescent COVID-19. The cDNA or gDNA used as material had been derived from T cells, B-cell-depleted T cells, or PBMCs.

Germline V gives CDR1 SGHRS, CDR2 YFSETQ. Losses at the gene ends were 0 bases for V and 2 bases for J; bases not matched to a gene: 5. The CDR3 has 17 amino acids. This sequence was found in a man older than 75 with acute or convalescent COVID-19. The gene calls are TRBV5-1 and TRBJ2-5, with 12 bases identical to TRBD2. Specimen: peripheral blood. CDR3 DNA sequence: TGCGCCAGCAGCTTGGCTCCTAGCGGGAGGGTACAAGAGACCCAGTACTTC. Amino acids: CASSLAPSGRVQETQYF.